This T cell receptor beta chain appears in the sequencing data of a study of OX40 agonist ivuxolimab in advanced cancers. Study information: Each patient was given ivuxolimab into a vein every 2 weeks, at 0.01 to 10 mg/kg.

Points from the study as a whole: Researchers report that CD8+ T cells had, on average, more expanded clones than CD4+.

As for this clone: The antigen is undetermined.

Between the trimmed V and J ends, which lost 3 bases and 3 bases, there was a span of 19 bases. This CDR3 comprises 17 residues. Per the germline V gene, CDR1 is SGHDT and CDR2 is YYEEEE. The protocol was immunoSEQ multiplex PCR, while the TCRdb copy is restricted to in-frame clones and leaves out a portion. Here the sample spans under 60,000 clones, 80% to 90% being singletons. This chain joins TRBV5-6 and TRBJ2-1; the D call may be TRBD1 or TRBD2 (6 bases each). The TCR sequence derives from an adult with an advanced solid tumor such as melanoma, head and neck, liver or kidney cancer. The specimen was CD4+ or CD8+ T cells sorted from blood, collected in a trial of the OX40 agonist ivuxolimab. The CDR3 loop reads CASSSAGGGDFYNEQFF. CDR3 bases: TGTGCCAGCAGCTCCGCTGGGGGCGGGGACTTCTACAATGAGCAGTTCTTC. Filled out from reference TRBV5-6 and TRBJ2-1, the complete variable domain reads DAGVTQSPTHLIKTRGQQVTLRCSPKSGHDTVSWYQQALGQGPQFIFQYYEEEERQRGNFPDRFSGHQFPNYSSELNVNALLLGDSALYLCASSSAGGGDFYNEQFFGPGTRLTVL.